These 22 T cell receptor beta chains originate from one sample sequenced in a study of T cells expressing NK-cell markers (dated by TCRdb to 2020 to 2021). The library was generated by 5' RACE. This sample was sequenced with an Illumina HiSeq 2000. TCRdb reprocessed the reads into one record per CDR3 protein sequence, lacking DNA. The data table for this sample lists some 16,000 distinct CDR3 sequences. The ten largest account for 50% to 60% of the sample. The sequenced sample was blood T cells: a sorted CD56 or NKG2C T cell subset, CD4+ or CD8+ T cells, or bulk PBMC T cells (not recorded which). The receptors were gathered from a man between 18 and 69 years old in good health.

This chain links TRBV3-1 with TRBJ1-2. This CDR3 has 15 residues. In germline, CDR1 is LGHDT, CDR2 YNNKEL (reference sequence). CDR3 residues: CASSQGRGLLPGYTF. Full variable domain (rest looked up from reference TRBV3-1 and TRBJ1-2): DTAVSQTPKYLVTQMGNDKSIKCEQNLGHDTMYWYKQDSKKFLKIMFSYNNKELIINETVPNRFSPKSPDKAHLNLHINSLELGDSAVYFCASSQGRGLLPGYTFGSGTRLTVV.

The chain recombines TRBV20-1 with TRBJ2-7; absent DNA, TCRdb's TRBD1 call cannot be checked. The CDR3 runs 14 residues. Germline V gene sequence: CDR1 DFQATT, CDR2 SNEGSKA (reference sequence). CDR3 residues: CSARKGGGVYEQYF.

The chain carries TRBV7-9 and TRBJ2-1; no DNA is available, so the TRBD2 call from TCRdb remains unchecked. This CDR3 comprises 16 residues. Per germline, CDR1 SEHNR and CDR2 FQNEAQ (reference sequence). CDR3 protein: CASSLGLAGGGNEQFF.

The V and J genes are TRBV20-1 and TRBJ1-5; the D call from TCRdb, TRBD1, cannot be confirmed without DNA. CDR1 is DFQATT and CDR2 is SNEGSKA in the germline V gene (reference sequence). CDR3 length: 13 amino acids. Here the CDR3 reads CSARAGFLQPQHF.

This chain connects TRBV28 to TRBJ1-1. Germline V CDR1 and CDR2: MDHEN, SYDVKM. This CDR3 region has 16 residues. This chain's CDR3 is CASSFSQILVNTEAFF.

This rearrangement joins TRBV5-6 to TRBJ2-4; checking the TCRdb D call of TRBD1 is not possible without DNA. CDR1 and CDR2 (germline): SGHDT, YYEEEE. The CDR3 runs to 17 residues. The CDR3 reads CASSLQGGRGAKNIQYF.

V gene TRBV7-7 combines with J gene TRBJ2-2; the TCRdb D gene call, TRBD2, has no DNA to confirm it. The germline V gene has CDR1 SSHAT and CDR2 FNYEAQ (reference sequence). There are 14 residues in the CDR3. CDR3 residues: CASSSLDRTGELFF.

V gene TRBV13 combines with J gene TRBJ2-1; with no DNA, the TCRdb D assignment of TRBD2 cannot be verified. Germline V lookup: CDR1 PRHDT, CDR2 FYEKMQ (reference sequence). The CDR3 has 17 residues. The CDR3 region is CASSSRASGSRYNEQFF.

The rearrangement joins TRBV12-3 or TRBV12-4 to TRBJ1-3. CDR3 length equals 14 residues. CDR3 sequence reads: CASNRDFFGNTIYF.

This sequence joins TRBV20-1 and TRBJ2-5; the D gene TCRdb calls, TRBD2, cannot be checked with no DNA. Germline CDR1 is DFQATT and CDR2 is SNEGSKA (reference sequence). The CDR3 runs to 15 residues. CDR3 protein: CSARDRITSLETQYF.

This chain links TRBV19 with TRBJ1-6; TCRdb designates TRBD1, a call that cannot be tested without DNA. CDR3 size: 13 residues. Germline-derived CDR1 and CDR2 are LNHDA and SQIVND (reference sequence). CDR3 in amino acids: CASSRTGNSPLHF.

The CDR3: CSAQGLADEQYF. The chain combines TRBV20-1 with TRBJ2-7; the TRBD2 assignment by TCRdb is unverifiable without DNA. The germline V gene encodes CDR1 DFQATT and CDR2 SNEGSKA (reference sequence). The CDR3 covers 12 residues.

The chain combines TRBV4-2 with TRBJ2-7; TCRdb's D gene call, TRBD2, goes unchecked for lack of DNA. The CDR3 covers 16 residues. CDR1 LGHNA and CDR2 YNFKEQ come from the germline V gene. CDR3 sequence: CASSHLLAGGSYEQYF.

This chain connects TRBV5-1 to TRBJ2-7; TCRdb designates TRBD1, a call that cannot be tested without DNA. The germline V gene has CDR1 SGHRS and CDR2 YFSETQ. This CDR3 comprises 15 residues. CDR3: CASSYISGTDYEQYF.

The chain joins TRBV5-1 to TRBJ2-4; no DNA is available, so the TRBD2 call from TCRdb remains unchecked. CDR1 and CDR2 from the germline V gene are SGHRS and YFSETQ. This CDR3 is 14 amino acids long. The CDR3 protein is CASSLGGPGNIQYF.

V gene TRBV29-1 combines with J gene TRBJ2-1; TCRdb's assignment of TRBD2 cannot be checked, as there is no DNA. The CDR3 consists of 13 residues. Germline loops: CDR1 SQVTM, CDR2 ANQGSEA. CDR3 loop: CSVAAGWENEQFF.

This rearrangement joins TRBV29-1 to TRBJ2-7; TCRdb designates TRBD1, a call that cannot be tested without DNA. The CDR3 has 15 amino acids. Germline V gene data show CDR1 as SQVTM and CDR2 as ANQGSEA. This chain's CDR3 is CSVETGQGFNYEQYF.

The chain employs TRBV11-1 and TRBJ2-1. This CDR3 spans 15 amino acids. Per germline, CDR1 SGHAT and CDR2 FQDESV (reference sequence). The CDR3 protein is CASSFEGAYSNEQFF.

This chain links TRBV29-1 with TRBJ2-1; the D call of TRBD1 rests on TCRdb alone, since no DNA is present to check it. From germline, CDR1 is SQVTM and CDR2 ANQGSEA. The length of the CDR3 is 15 residues. CDR3 region: CSAAGVRVQDNEQFF.

The CDR3 spells CSARVNSGAYNEQFF. The V gene is TRBV20-1, the J gene TRBJ2-1; TCRdb selects TRBD1, and the lack of DNA leaves this call unchecked. CDR3 length equals 15 residues. Germline V gene sequence: CDR1 DFQATT, CDR2 SNEGSKA (reference sequence).

This rearrangement joins TRBV20-1 to TRBJ2-3; TCRdb returns TRBD1, unconfirmable since there is no DNA. Germline loops: CDR1 DFQATT, CDR2 SNEGSKA (reference sequence). This CDR3 contains 17 residues. The CDR3 sequence: CSARDVERTGLTDTQYF.

The CDR3 here is CASSFFEGEQYF. The J gene is TRBJ2-7, the V gene TRBV11-1; TCRdb names TRBD2, which stays unverified in the absence of DNA. The CDR3 covers 12 residues. Germline loops: CDR1 SGHAT, CDR2 FQDESV (reference sequence).